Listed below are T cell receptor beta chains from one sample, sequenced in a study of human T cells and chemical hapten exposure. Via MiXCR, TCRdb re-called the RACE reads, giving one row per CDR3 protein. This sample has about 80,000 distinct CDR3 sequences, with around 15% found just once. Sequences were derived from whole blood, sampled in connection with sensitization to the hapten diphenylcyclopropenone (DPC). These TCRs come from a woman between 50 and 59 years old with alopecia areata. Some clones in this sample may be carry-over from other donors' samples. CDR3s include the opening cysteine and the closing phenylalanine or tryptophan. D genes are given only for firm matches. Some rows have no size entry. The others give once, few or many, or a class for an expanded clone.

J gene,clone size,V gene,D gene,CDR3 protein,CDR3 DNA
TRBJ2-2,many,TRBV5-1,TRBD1,CASSLGQGNTGELFF,TGCGCCAGCAGCTTGGGACAGGGGAACACCGGGGAGCTGTTTTTT
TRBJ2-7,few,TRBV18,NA,CASSPNDRSGEQYF,TGTGCCAGCTCACCAAACGACAGGTCGGGCGAGCAGTACTTC
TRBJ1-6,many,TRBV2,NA,CASSEYGVFGSPLHF,TGTGCCAGCAGTGAATATGGGGTCTTTGGTTCACCCCTCCACTTT
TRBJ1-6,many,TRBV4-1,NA,CASRLQNSPLHF,TGCGCCAGCAGGCTACAGAATTCACCCCTCCACTTT
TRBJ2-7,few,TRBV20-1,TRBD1,CSARDYNQGAYEQYF,TGCAGTGCTAGAGACTACAACCAGGGGGCGTACGAGCAGTACTTC
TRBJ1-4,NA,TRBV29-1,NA,CSVFREGKLFF,TGCAGCGTTTTCAGGGAGGGGAAACTGTTTTTT
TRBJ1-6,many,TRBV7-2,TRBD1,CASRGSRGSNSPLHF,TGTGCCAGCAGGGGATCCAGGGGGAGTAATTCACCCCTCCACTTT
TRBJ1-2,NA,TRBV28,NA,CASSLIRPGGIYGYTF,TGTGCCAGCAGTTTAATTAGGCCCGGAGGGATCTATGGCTACACCTTC
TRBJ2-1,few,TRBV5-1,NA,CASSFGLLRHSSYNEQFF,TGCGCCAGCAGCTTCGGCTTGTTGCGGCATAGCTCCTACAATGAGCAGTTCTTC
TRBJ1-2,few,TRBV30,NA,CAWSMASHGYTF,TGTGCCTGGAGTATGGCGAGTCATGGCTACACCTTC
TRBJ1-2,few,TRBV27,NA,CASSFRSNYGYTF,TGTGCCAGCAGTTTCCGATCTAACTATGGCTACACCTTC
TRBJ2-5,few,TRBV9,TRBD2,CASSPDAPLAGGETQYF,TGTGCCAGCAGCCCAGATGCCCCCCTAGCGGGAGGAGAGACCCAGTACTTC
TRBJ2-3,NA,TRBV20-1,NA,CSARGGALGGTDTQYF,TGCAGTGCTAGAGGCGGAGCCTTGGGAGGCACAGATACGCAGTATTTT
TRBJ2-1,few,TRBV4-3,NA,CASSQEPGKADEQFF,TGCGCCAGCAGCCAAGAACCGGGGAAGGCTGATGAGCAGTTCTTC
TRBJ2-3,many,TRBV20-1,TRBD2,CSAGVAGGRTDTQYF,TGCAGTGCGGGCGTAGCGGGAGGACGCACAGATACGCAGTATTTT
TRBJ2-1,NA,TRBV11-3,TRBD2,CASSPGTSGSINEQFF,TGTGCCAGCAGCCCCGGGACTAGCGGGAGTATTAATGAGCAGTTCTTC
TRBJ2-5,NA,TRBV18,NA,CASSPGRQLQETQYF,TGTGCCAGCTCACCAGGGAGACAGCTCCAAGAGACCCAGTACTTC
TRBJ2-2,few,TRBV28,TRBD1,CASSLTGQANTGELFF,TGTGCCAGCAGTTTGACGGGACAGGCGAACACCGGGGAGCTGTTTTTT
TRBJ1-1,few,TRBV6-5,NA,CASSYRGSTEAFF,TGTGCCAGCAGTTACAGGGGGAGCACTGAAGCTTTCTTT
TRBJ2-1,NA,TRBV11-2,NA,CASTLSGLNNEQFF,TGTGCCAGCACCCTAAGCGGGTTGAACAATGAGCAGTTCTTC
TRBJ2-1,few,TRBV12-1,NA,CASRGLAGEECNEQFF,TGTGCCAGCCGTGGACTAGCGGGAGAAGAATGCAATGAGCAGTTCTTC
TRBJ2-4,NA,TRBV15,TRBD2,CATSRAISGRGTKNIQYF,TGTGCCACCAGCAGAGCAATTAGCGGGAGGGGAACCAAAAACATTCAGTACTTC
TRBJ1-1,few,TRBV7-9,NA,CASSLEIGATEAFF,TGTGCCAGCAGCTTAGAGATTGGTGCGACTGAAGCTTTCTTT
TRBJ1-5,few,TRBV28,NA,CASSSDSYQPQHF,TGTGCCAGCAGTTCGGACAGCTATCAGCCCCAGCATTTT
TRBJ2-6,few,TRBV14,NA,CASSQGLQTGANVLTF,TGTGCCAGCAGCCAAGGTTTACAGACCGGGGCCAACGTCCTGACTTTC
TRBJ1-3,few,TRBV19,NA,CASSIYGGHTIYF,TGTGCCAGTAGTATTTACGGGGGCCACACCATATATTTT
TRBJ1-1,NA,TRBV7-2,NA,CASSLEPGGIAFF,TGTGCCAGCAGCTTAGAACCGGGGGGAATAGCTTTCTTT
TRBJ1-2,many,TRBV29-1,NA,CSVVGVVGGYTF,TGCAGCGTCGTCGGGGTGGTGGGAGGCTACACCTTC
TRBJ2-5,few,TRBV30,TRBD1,CAWSVTTGTETQYF,TGTGCCTGGAGTGTGACGACAGGGACGGAGACCCAGTACTTC
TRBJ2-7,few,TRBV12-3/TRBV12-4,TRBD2,CASSLDKRGYEQYF,TGTGCCAGCAGTTTAGATAAGCGGGGCTACGAGCAGTACTTC